This T cell receptor (beta chain) was retrieved from a study of T-cell memory formation after mild COVID-19. The V and J ends lost 1 base and 8 bases respectively, with 12 bases between them. This CDR3 is built from 14 residues. Looked up from germline, CDR1 is SGHVS and CDR2 is FQNEAQ. Study outcomes and limitations: Chiefly within CM and EM were the contracting CD4+ clones; CD8+ ones were within EMRA. Clones contracting over day 15 to 85 were CD4/CD8 balanced, with later expanders leaning CD4+.

The table lists this clonotype with a few counts. What it binds is unknown. TCRdb itself ran the 5' RACE reads through MiXCR, one entry per CDR3 protein. This table holds roughly 400,000 distinct CDR3 sequences, roughly 15% found once. Sequencing was done on a sample of PBMCs or a T cell subset sorted from them (not recorded which). The TCR comes from a man aged 18 to 30 who had mild COVID-19 (a few samples of this study predate the infection). Cell type and time point are not known. This chain connects TRBV7-8 to TRBJ2-1, with D perhaps matching TRBD2 (6 bases). CDR3 amino acids: CASSLDPGGHEQFF. The CDR3 DNA reads as TGTGCCAGCAGCTTAGATCCCGGAGGGCATGAGCAGTTCTTC.